The T cell receptor beta chain under discussion was sequenced for a study of blood T cell repertoires in COVID-19. Germline V lookup: CDR1 SGHTA, CDR2 FQGTGA. Trimming removed 4 bases from V and 3 bases from J; junction bases left unmatched: 4. CDR3 length equals 17 residues. One Seattle source followed patients from active infection through their disease course. Methods used by the authors: Amplifying reference gene primers gave estimates of nucleated cell counts. Generated by immunoSEQ multiplex PCR, the TCRdb table keeps only in-frame clones and is missing some. For V, J and clone size, that table is used; D and trimming come from the DNA. The table lists some 75,000 clones, approximately 86% of them singletons.

The receptor was derived from a man older than 75 with COVID-19, enrolled during active disease. The genes are TRBV7-3 and TRBJ2-2; TRBD2 aligns across 14 bases. Sequencing input: peripheral blood. CDR3 DNA sequence: TGTGCCAGCAGCTACTCGGGACTAGCGGGGGACACCGGGGAGCTGTTTTTT. Amino acid sequence: CASSYSGLAGDTGELFF. Looking up the rest from reference TRBV7-3 and TRBJ2-2 gives the full variable domain: GAGVSQTPSNKVTEKGKYVELRCDPISGHTALYWYRQSLGQGPEFLIYFQGTGAADDSGLPNDRFFAVRPEGSVSTLKIQRTERGDSAVYLCASSYSGLAGDTGELFFGEGSRLTVL.